In this sample, the clone carrying this T cell receptor (beta chain) turned up many times. Its antigen is not known. Germline CDR1 SGHRS, CDR2 YFSETQ. The CDR3 extends over 17 amino acids. V dropped 1 base and J dropped 3 bases, with 17 bases sitting between them. The sample belongs to a study of T-cell reconstitution after alpha-beta-depleted transplantation in children. The study's findings and limits: Some patients showed high day-60 TCRbeta diversity, which derived from surviving recipient T cells and thymic progenitors. Several hundred expanded graft clones reportedly were the source of alpha-beta T cells about two months after transplant. A year had passed since transplant, and T-cell counts and diversity by then came mostly from newly produced T cells.

Library preparation (for TCRbeta) was performed with unique molecular identifiers. TCRdb re-analysed the PCR reads in MiXCR, keeping a single row per CDR3 protein. The sample lists 210,000 or so distinct CDR3 sequences, roughly a tenth occurring once. This receptor was obtained from a child younger than two with acute myeloid leukemia, due to receive a stem cell transplant. The genes are TRBV5-1 and TRBJ2-1, with no clear D. Sequenced here: PBMCs, sampled before TCRalphabeta/CD19-depleted stem cell transplant. The CDR3 coding sequence is TGCGCCAGCAGCTTGCTGGCCAGAACTTTCTTCTACAATGAGCAGTTCTTC. This gives the protein CASSLLARTFFYNEQFF.